The present entry profiles one T cell receptor (beta chain) with its context. No antigen is known for it. The record originates from a study of T cells expressing NK-cell markers (dated by TCRdb to the early 2020s). With regard to the full study: Seven or eight donors provided sorted CD3+CD56+NKG2C+, CD3+CD56+NKG2C- and CD3+CD56-NKG2C+ T-cell subsets, whose TCR beta-chain repertoires were profiled. Illumina HiSeq 2000/2500, MiSeq or NextSeq was used to sequence libraries as 2 x 150 bp reads. Among the eight sequenced donors, seven were HCMV-seropositive and one was HCMV-seronegative. All eight donors whose samples were sequenced were randomly selected healthy volunteers, three of them men and five women. Beyond this particular receptor, the publication reports: Those dominant clonotypes were again the most abundant among CD3+CD56-NKG2C+ cells in several donors, at roughly 25-60.1%. Whether the expanded NKG2C-expressing T cell clones were specific for HCMV antigens remained unclear. For about 6 donors, the dominant CD3+CD56+NKG2C+ clonotypes were among the top 10 CD8+ clonotypes and accounted for roughly 1.0-7.5% of CD8+ T cells.

The reads were generated on an Illumina HiSeq 2000. 5'RACE template switching, by which a universal primer site and unique molecular identifiers were added, was used to make TCR beta cDNA libraries. cDNA synthesis was primed from the TCR beta constant segment and was followed by two successive PCR amplification steps. The authors' analysis ran thus. MIGEC was used to demultiplex reads and group reads by UMI, and MiTCR was used to assemble and quantify clonotypes. To remove erroneous sequences, TCR cDNA sequences were retained only when supported by two or more reads. The tcR package was used for downstream repertoire analysis, and clonotypes were matched across fractions by CDR3 nucleotide sequence plus V segment. VDJmatch was used to annotate antigen specificity against VDJdb, with one amino acid substitution allowed in CDR3. With the reads reprocessed by TCRdb, a single entry stands for each CDR3 protein sequence and no DNA is reported. Clone size and V and J calls follow TCRdb, not the original study. This sample's table has entries for some 450,000 distinct CDR3 sequences. Of the sample, 6% to 8% is held by the ten largest clones.

CDR1 and CDR2 are read off the germline V gene as MDHEN and SYDVKM. From cysteine to phenylalanine, the CDR3 is 20 amino acids long. No DNA is listed. To determine HCMV serostatus, a commercial ELISA kit was used to detect HCMV-specific IgG in serum. Peripheral blood mononuclear cells were isolated from blood by Ficoll density gradient centrifugation. The TCR originated in a woman aged 18 to 69 in good health. Input material: blood T cells: a sorted CD56 or NKG2C T cell subset, CD4+ or CD8+ T cells, or bulk PBMC T cells (not recorded which). Recombination connected TRBV28 to TRBJ2-4; the TCRdb call, TRBD1, lacks DNA for checking. The CDR3 in this case is CASSLALGQGAFGAKNIQYF.